Described below is a single T cell receptor (beta chain) sequence and its context. Using immunoSEQ multiplex PCR, the repertoire was profiled, and TCRdb retains in-frame clones only, with some absent. The table records 2 million to 2.5 million clones, 90% to 97% of them present only once. This sample stems from a study of shared clonotypes between healthy human individuals. CDR3 length equals 13 residues. The V gene's germline CDR1 is WNHNN and CDR2 SYGVQD (reference sequence). V lost 5 bases, J lost 6 bases, and 4 bases stayed unmatched. Sequencing was carried out using naive CD4+ T cells sorted from blood. This sample's subset: CD45RA+ positively selected. V and J are TRBV10-1 and TRBJ2-7; 10 bases map to TRBD1. The receptor was isolated from a man aged 18 to 30 in good health. The DNA for the CDR3 is TGCGCCAGCAGTAAACGGACAGGGGGCGAGCAGTACTTC. This sequence encodes CASSKRTGGEQYF.